What follows are 14 T cell receptor beta chains derived from one specimen sequenced in a study of control samples from healthy donors and cancer patients (dated by TCRdb to about 2020). Receptors were amplified or captured by the immunoSEQ multiplex PCR assay. This is the immuneACCESS table as TCRdb keeps it, with only in-frame sequences that have V and J called. A part of the clones is gone; compared with another copy, unresolved V genes explain less than half, and the rest is unexplained. The sample contains 130,000 to 150,000 clones, roughly 93% of them found a single time. The top ten constitute less than 6% of the sample. Sequences were obtained from blood. Source of these receptors: a man younger than 30 in good health.

The rearrangement joins TRBV6-5 to TRBJ2-5; 10 bases line up with TRBD2. J gave up 5 bases and V 6 bases, and 3 bases lay outside the gene matches. The CDR3 contains 13 residues. Germline CDR1 is MNHEY and CDR2 is SVGAGI. CDR3 coding DNA: TGTGCCAGCAGAGCGGGGGGGCTGGAGACCCAGTACTTC. It codes for CASRAGGLETQYF.

The chain recombines TRBV28 with TRBJ2-7, with 9 bases lining up with TRBD1. The CDR3 covers 14 residues. Losses at the gene ends were 7 bases for V and 2 bases for J; bases not matched to a gene: 6. Germline V CDR1 and CDR2: MDHEN, SYDVKM. The CDR3 loop reads CASTWTGDTYEQYF. CDR3 in DNA: TGTGCCAGCACTTGGACAGGGGATACCTACGAGCAGTACTTC.

The V and J genes are TRBV18 and TRBJ2-7, with D unclear. The V and J ends lost 3 bases and 8 bases respectively, with 17 bases between them. The CDR3 is 14 residues long. The germline V gene has CDR1 KGHSH and CDR2 LQKENI. The chain's CDR3 is CASSPESTSRQQYF. The CDR3 DNA follows: TGTGCCAGCTCACCCGAGAGTACGAGTAGGCAGCAGTACTTC. Together with reference TRBV18 and TRBJ2-7, the CDR3 gives the full variable domain: NAGVMQNPRHLVRRRGQEARLRCSPMKGHSHVYWYRQLPEEGLKFMVYLQKENIIDESGMPKERFSAEFPKEGPSILRIQQVVRGDSAAYFCASSPESTSRQQYFGPGTRLTVT.

This chain uses TRBV30 with TRBJ1-1; 7 bases fit TRBD1. Trimming cost V 0 bases and J 5 bases; bases outside gene matches: 3. Germline lookup yields CDR1 GTSNPN and CDR2 SVGIG (reference sequence). This CDR3 has 13 residues. CDR3 sequence (DNA): TGTGCCTGGAGTGTCGACAGGGAAACTGAAGCTTTCTTT. This sequence encodes CAWSVDRETEAFF.

The chain is built from TRBV4-1 and TRBJ1-6; D possibly corresponds to TRBD1 (6 bases). The CDR3 spans 15 residues. Germline V gene lookup returns CDR1 MGHRA and CDR2 YSYEKL. V was cut by 0 bases and J by 6 bases, with 9 bases left in between. CDR3 residues: CASSQEGGINSPLHF. The CDR3 DNA sequence: TGCGCCAGCAGCCAAGAAGGGGGAATTAATTCACCCCTCCACTTT.

This chain uses TRBV7-2 with TRBJ2-3, with D unresolved. This CDR3 is built from 16 residues. Trimming left V 3 bases short and J 2 bases short, with 15 bases between. The germline gives CDR1 SGHTA, CDR2 FQGNSA. The CDR3 protein is CASSFLIVGFTDTQYF. The CDR3 DNA follows: TGTGCCAGCAGCTTTTTAATCGTGGGTTTCACAGATACGCAGTATTTT.

This chain uses TRBV24-1 with TRBJ2-1; 8 bases map to TRBD1. The CDR3 contains 15 residues. In germline, CDR1 is KGHDR, CDR2 SFDVKD. The junction had 5 bases not matched to a gene; V was cut back by 4 bases and J by 4 bases. The CDR3: CATSEVGQGYNEQFF. CDR3 bases: TGTGCCACCAGTGAAGTAGGACAGGGATACAATGAGCAGTTCTTC.

This clone was detected a few times. J is TRBJ1-6 and V is TRBV6-6; TRBD1 aligns across 9 bases. Germline V gives CDR1 MNHNY, CDR2 SVGAGI (reference sequence). This CDR3 contains 23 residues. Trimming took 5 bases from V and 0 from J; bases not matched to a gene: 23. The CDR3 DNA follows: TGTGCCAGCAGTCCCCCCGGGACAGGGCTCACGCCGATATTTTACTCCTATAATTCACCCCTCCACTTT. Translation: CASSPPGTGLTPIFYSYNSPLHF.

The V gene is TRBV5-8, the J gene TRBJ1-2; 10 bases match TRBD1. This CDR3 spans 16 amino acids. The germline V gene encodes CDR1 SGHTS and CDR2 YDEGEE. The J segment lost 4 bases and the V segment lost 5 bases, leaving 11 bases of the junction unmatched. CDR3 region: CASRGTGASTGYGYTF. The CDR3 DNA reads TGTGCCAGCAGGGGGACAGGGGCCTCAACGGGCTATGGCTACACCTTC.

The V call is TRBV18, the J call TRBJ1-5; D unresolved. Germline V gives CDR1 KGHSH, CDR2 LQKENI. The CDR3 is made up of 13 amino acids. V was shortened by 2 bases and J by 5 bases, with 7 bases between the two germline ends. CDR3 DNA sequence: TGTGCCAGCTCACCAGAGGTTGATCAGCCCCAGCATTTT. This translates into CASSPEVDQPQHF.

The J gene is TRBJ1-1, the V gene TRBV12-3 or TRBV12-4; D unresolved. The CDR3 runs to 11 residues. V lost 5 bases and J lost 5, with 6 bases in between. CDR3 coding DNA: TGTGCCAGCAGTATTTTAACTGAAGCTTTCTTT. Translation gives CASSILTEAFF.

The V call is TRBV19, the J call TRBJ2-3; D not certain. Germline lookup yields CDR1 LNHDA and CDR2 SQIVND (reference sequence). The CDR3 length is 13 residues. V lost 5 bases and J 3 bases, leaving 9 bases between the germline ends. Here the CDR3 DNA reads TGTGCCAGTAGTCGGACCGTAACAGATACGCAGTATTTT. Protein: CASSRTVTDTQYF.

The V call is TRBV28, the J call TRBJ2-3; D is possibly TRBD2 (6 bases). There are 14 residues in the CDR3. Trimming removed 6 bases from V and 3 bases from J, with 13 bases in between. Germline V gene lookup returns CDR1 MDHEN and CDR2 SYDVKM. This chain's CDR3 is CASRRGLATDTQYF. CDR3 coding DNA: TGTGCCAGCAGGCGTGGCCTAGCGACAGATACGCAGTATTTT. Based on the CDR3 plus reference TRBV28 and TRBJ2-3, the full variable domain is DVKVTQSSRYLVKRTGEKVFLECVQDMDHENMFWYRQDPGLGLRLIYFSYDVKMKEKGDIPEGYSVSREKKERFSLILESASTNQTSMYLCASRRGLATDTQYFGPGTRLTVL.

This chain uses TRBV11-2 with TRBJ1-4; D gene ambiguous. Looked up from germline, CDR1 is SGHAT and CDR2 is FQNNGV. The V gene lost 1 base and the J gene lost 4 bases, with 10 bases spanning the gap. The CDR3 is 15 residues long. CDR3 bases: TGTGCCAGCAGCTTAGGGGAGTCCCTTAATGAAAAACTGTTTTTT. This encodes CASSLGESLNEKLFF.